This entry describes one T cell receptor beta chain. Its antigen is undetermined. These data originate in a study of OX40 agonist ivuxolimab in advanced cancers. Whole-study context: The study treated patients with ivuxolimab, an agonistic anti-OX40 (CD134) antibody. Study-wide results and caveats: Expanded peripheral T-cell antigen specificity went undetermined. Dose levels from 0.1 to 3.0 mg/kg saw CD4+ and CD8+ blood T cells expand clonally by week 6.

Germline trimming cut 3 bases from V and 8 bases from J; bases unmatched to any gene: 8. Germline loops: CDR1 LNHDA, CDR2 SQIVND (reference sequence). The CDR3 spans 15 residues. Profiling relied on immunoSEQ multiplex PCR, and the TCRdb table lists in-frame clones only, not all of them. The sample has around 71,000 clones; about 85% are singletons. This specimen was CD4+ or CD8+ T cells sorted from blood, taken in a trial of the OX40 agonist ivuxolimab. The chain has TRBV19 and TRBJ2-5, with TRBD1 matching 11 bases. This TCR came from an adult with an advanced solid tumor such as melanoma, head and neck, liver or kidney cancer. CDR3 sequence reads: CASSIGGQGARTQYF. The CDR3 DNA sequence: TGTGCCAGTAGTATCGGCGGACAGGGGGCGCGTACCCAGTACTTC. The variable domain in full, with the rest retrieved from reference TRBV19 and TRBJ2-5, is DGGITQSPKYLFRKEGQNVTLSCEQNLNHDAMYWYRQDPGQGLRLIYYSQIVNDFQKGDIAEGYSVSREKKESFPLTVTSAQKNPTAFYLCASSIGGQGARTQYFGPGTRLLVL.